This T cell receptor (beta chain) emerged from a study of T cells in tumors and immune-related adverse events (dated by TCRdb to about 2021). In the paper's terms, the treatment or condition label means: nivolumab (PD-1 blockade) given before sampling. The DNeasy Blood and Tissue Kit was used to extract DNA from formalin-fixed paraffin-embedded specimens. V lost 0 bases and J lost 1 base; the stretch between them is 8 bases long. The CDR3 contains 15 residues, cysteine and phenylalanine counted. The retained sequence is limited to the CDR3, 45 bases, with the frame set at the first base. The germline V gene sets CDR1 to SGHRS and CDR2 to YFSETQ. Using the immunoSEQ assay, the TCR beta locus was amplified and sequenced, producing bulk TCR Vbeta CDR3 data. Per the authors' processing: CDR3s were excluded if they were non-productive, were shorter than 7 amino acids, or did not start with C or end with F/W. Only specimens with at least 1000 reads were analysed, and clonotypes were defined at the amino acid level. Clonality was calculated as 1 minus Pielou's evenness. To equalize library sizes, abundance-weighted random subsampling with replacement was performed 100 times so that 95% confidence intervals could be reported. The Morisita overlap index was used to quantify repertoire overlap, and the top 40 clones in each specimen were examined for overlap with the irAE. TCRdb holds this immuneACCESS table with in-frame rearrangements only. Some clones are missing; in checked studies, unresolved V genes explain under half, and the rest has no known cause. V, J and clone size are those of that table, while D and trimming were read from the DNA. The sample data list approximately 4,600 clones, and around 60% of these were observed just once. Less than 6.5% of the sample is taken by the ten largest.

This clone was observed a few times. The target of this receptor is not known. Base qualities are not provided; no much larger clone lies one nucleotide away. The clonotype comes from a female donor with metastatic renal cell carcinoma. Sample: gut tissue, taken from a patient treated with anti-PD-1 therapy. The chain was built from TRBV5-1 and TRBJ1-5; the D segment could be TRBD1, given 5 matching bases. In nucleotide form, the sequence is TGCGCCAGCAGCTTGGGTTGGGGGAGCAATCAGCCCCAGCATTTT. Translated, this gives CASSLGWGSNQPQHF.